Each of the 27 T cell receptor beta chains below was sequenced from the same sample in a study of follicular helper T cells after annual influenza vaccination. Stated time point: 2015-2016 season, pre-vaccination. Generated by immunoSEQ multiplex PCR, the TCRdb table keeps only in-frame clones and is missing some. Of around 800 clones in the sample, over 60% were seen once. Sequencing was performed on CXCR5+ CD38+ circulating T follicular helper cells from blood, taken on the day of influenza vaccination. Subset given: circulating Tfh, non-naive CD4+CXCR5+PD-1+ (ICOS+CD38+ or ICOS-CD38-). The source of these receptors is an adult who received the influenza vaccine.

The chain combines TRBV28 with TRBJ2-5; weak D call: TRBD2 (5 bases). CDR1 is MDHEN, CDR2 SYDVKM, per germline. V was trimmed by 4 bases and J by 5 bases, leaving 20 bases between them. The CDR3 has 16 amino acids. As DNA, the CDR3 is TGTGCCAGCAGTTCCACCCGAGGACTCGCCGGGGAGACCCAGTACTTC. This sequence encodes CASSSTRGLAGETQYF.

CDR3 DNA: TGTGCCAGTAGTATAGGGGGGACAGGGGGCGTTCAGCCCCAGCATTTT. Translated: CASSIGGTGGVQPQHF. The chain carries TRBV19 and TRBJ1-5; TRBD1 matches 12 bases. The V and J ends lost 1 base and 6 bases, in that order; junction bases with no gene match: 4. The V gene's germline CDR1 is LNHDA and CDR2 SQIVND (reference sequence). CDR3 size: 16 residues. The variable domain in full, completed from reference TRBV19 and TRBJ1-5, reads DGGITQSPKYLFRKEGQNVTLSCEQNLNHDAMYWYRQDPGQGLRLIYYSQIVNDFQKGDIAEGYSVSREKKESFPLTVTSAQKNPTAFYLCASSIGGTGGVQPQHFGDGTRLSIL.

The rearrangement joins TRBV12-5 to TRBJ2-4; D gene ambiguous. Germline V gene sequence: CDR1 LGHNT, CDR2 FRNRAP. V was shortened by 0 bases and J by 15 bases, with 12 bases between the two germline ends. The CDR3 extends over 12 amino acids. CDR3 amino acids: CASGLVAQIPYF. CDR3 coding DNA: TGTGCTAGTGGTTTGGTAGCACAGATCCCGTACTTC. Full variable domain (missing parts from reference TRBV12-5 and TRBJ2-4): DARVTQTPRHKVTEMGQEVTMRCQPILGHNTVFWYRQTMMQGLELLAYFRNRAPLDDSGMPKDRFSAEMPDATLATLKIQPSEPRDSAVYFCASGLVAQIPYFGAGTRLSVL.

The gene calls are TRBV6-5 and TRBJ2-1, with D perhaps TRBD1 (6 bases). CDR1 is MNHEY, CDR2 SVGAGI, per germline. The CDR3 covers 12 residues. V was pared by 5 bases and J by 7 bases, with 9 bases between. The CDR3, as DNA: TGTGCCAGCAGTACAGGGATTAATGAGCAGTTCTTC. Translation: CASSTGINEQFF.

In DNA form, the CDR3 reads TGCGCCAGCAGCTTGTCGGCAGACCAAGAGACCCAGTACTTC. Protein product: CASSLSADQETQYF. The chain joins TRBV5-1 to TRBJ2-5; D is unresolved. Germline V lookup: CDR1 SGHRS, CDR2 YFSETQ. Between the trimmed V and J ends, which lost 1 base and 0 bases, there was a span of 7 bases. The CDR3 is 14 amino acids.

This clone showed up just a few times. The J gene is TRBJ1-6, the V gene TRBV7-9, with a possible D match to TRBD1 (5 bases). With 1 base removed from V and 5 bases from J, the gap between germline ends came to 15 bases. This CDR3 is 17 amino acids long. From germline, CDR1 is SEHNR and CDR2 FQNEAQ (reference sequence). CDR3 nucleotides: TGTGCCAGCAGCTTAGGTTACGCAAGGGGAAATAATTCACCCCTCCACTTT. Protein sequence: CASSLGYARGNNSPLHF.

The CDR3 here is CASSLGLKVSTDTQYF. The CDR3 DNA follows: TGTGCCAGCAGCCTTGGACTGAAAGTGAGCACAGATACGCAGTATTTT. This rearrangement joins TRBV7-3 to TRBJ2-3, with D perhaps TRBD2 (5 bases). V was shortened by 5 bases and J by 0 bases, with 15 bases between the two germline ends. The germline CDR1 and CDR2 sequences are SGHTA and FQGTGA. The CDR3 length is 16 residues.

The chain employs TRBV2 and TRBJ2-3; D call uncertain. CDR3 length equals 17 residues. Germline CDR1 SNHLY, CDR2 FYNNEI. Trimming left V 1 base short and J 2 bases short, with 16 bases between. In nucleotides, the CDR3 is TGTGCCAGCAGTGAAGGGGGATATACCCCAATCACAGATACGCAGTATTTT. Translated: CASSEGGYTPITDTQYF.

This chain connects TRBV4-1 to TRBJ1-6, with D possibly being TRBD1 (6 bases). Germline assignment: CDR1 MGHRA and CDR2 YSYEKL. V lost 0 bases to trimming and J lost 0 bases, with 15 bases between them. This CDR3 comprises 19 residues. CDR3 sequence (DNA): TGCGCCAGCAGCCAAGAGGACAGCCGAGGGCTCTCCTATAATTCACCCCTCCACTTT. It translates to CASSQEDSRGLSYNSPLHF.

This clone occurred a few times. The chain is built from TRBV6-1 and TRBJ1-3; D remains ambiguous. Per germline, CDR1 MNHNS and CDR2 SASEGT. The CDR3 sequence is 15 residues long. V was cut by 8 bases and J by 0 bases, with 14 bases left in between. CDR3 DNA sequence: TGTGCCAGCGCCCCCGGACGGTTCTCTGGAAACACCATATATTTT. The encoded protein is CASAPGRFSGNTIYF.

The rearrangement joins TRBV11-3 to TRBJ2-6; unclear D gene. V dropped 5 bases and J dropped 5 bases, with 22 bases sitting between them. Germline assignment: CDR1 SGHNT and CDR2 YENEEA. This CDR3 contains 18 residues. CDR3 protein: CASSTLVSRQSRANVLTF. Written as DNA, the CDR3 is TGTGCCAGCAGCACCTTAGTATCTCGACAAAGTCGGGCCAACGTCCTGACTTTC. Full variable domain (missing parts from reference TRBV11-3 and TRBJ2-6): EAGVVQSPRYKIIEKKQPVAFWCNPISGHNTLYWYLQNLGQGPELLIRYENEEAVDDSQLPKDRFSAERLKGVDSTLKIQPAELGDSAVYLCASSTLVSRQSRANVLTFGAGSRLTVL.

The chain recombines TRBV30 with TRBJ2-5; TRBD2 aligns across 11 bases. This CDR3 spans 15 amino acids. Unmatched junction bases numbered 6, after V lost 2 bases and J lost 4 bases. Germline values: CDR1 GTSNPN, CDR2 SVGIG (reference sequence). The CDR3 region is CAWSLLAGGIETQYF. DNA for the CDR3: TGTGCCTGGAGTCTGCTAGCGGGGGGTATAGAGACCCAGTACTTC.

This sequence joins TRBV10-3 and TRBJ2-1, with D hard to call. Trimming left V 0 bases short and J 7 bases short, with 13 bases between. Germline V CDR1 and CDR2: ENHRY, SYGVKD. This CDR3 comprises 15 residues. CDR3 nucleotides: TGTGCCATCAGTGAGTCACTTCCCGGGCATAATGAGCAGTTCTTC. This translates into CAISESLPGHNEQFF.

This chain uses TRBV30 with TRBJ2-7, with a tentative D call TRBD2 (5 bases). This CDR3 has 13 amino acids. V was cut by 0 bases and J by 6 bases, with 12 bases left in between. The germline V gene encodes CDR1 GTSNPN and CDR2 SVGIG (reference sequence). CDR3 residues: CAWSVRSDFEQYF. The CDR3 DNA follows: TGTGCCTGGAGTGTACGTTCGGACTTCGAGCAGTACTTC.

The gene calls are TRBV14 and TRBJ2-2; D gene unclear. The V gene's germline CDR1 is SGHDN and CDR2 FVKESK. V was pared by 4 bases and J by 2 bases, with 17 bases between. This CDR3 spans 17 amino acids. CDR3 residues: CASSPKGREGNTGELFF. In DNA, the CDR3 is TGTGCCAGCAGCCCGAAGGGTAGGGAAGGAAACACCGGGGAGCTGTTTTTT.

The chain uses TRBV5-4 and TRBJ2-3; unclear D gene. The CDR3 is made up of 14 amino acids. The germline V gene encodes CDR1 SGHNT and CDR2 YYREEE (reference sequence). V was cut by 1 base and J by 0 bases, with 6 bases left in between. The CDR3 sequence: CASSLTLSTDTQYF. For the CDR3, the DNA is TGTGCCAGCAGCTTGACCCTTAGCACAGATACGCAGTATTTT. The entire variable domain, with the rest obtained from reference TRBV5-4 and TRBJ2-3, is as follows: ETGVTQSPTHLIKTRGQQVTLRCSSQSGHNTVSWYQQALGQGPQFIFQYYREEENGRGNFPPRFSGLQFPNYSSELNVNALELDDSALYLCASSLTLSTDTQYFGPGTRLTVL.

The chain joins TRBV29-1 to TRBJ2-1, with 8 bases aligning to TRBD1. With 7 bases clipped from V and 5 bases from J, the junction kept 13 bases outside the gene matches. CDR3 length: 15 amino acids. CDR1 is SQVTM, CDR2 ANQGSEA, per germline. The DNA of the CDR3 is TGCAGCGCCCTTGGTCTGGGACAGGAGCACAATGAGCAGTTCTTC. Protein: CSALGLGQEHNEQFF.

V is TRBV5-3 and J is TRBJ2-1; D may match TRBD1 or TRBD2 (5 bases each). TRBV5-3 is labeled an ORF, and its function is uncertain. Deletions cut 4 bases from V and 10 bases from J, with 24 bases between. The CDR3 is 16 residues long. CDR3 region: CARSREGTTARAEQFF. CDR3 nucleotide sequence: TGTGCCAGAAGCCGAGAGGGGACGACGGCCCGGGCGGAGCAGTTCTTC.

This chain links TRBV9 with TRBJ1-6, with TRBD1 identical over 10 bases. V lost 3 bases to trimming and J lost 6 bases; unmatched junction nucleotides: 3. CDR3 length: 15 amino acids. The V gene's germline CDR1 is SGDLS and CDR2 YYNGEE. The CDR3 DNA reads TGTGCCAGCAGCGGGGACAGGGGATTTAATTCACCCCTCCACTTT. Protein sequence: CASSGDRGFNSPLHF.

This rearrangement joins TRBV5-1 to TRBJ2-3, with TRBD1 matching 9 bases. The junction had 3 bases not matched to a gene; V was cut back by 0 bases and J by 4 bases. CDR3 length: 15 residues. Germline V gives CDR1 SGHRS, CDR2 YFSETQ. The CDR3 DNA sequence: TGCGCCAGCAGCTTGGGACAGGGGGTCGCAGATACGCAGTATTTT. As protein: CASSLGQGVADTQYF.

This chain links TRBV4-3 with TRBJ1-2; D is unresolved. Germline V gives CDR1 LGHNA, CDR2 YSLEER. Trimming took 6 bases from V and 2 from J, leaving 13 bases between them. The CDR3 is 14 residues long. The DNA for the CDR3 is TGCGCCAGCAGTCTCCAGACCGCGAACTATGGCTACACCTTC. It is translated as CASSLQTANYGYTF.

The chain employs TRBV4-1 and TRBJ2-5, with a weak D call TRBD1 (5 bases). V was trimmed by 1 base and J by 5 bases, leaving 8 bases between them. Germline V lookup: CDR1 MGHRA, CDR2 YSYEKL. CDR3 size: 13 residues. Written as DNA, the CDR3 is TGCGCCAGCAGCCAAGCTAACAGGGAGACCCAGTACTTC. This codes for CASSQANRETQYF.

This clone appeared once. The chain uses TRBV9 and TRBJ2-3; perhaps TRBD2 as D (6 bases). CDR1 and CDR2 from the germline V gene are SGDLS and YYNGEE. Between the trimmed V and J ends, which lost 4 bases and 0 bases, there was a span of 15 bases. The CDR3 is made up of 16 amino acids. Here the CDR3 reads CASSLGRQSSTDTQYF. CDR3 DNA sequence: TGTGCCAGCAGCCTAGGGAGGCAGTCTAGCACAGATACGCAGTATTTT.

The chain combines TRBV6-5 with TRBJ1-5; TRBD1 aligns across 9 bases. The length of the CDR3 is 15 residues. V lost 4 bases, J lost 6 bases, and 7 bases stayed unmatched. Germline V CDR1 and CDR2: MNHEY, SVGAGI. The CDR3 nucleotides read TGTGCCAGCAGTTTGGGACAGGGCCGAAGTCAGCCCCAGCATTTT. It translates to CASSLGQGRSQPQHF.

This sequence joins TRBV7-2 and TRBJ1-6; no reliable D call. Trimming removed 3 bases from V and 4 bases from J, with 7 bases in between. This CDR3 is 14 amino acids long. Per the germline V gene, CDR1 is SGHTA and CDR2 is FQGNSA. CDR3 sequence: CASSLGRYNSPLHF. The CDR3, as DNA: TGTGCCAGCAGCTTGGGCAGATATAATTCACCCCTCCACTTT.

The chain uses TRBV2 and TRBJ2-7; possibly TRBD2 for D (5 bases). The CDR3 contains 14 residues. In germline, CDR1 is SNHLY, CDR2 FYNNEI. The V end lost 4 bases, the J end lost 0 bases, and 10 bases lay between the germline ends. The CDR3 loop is CASSGQRSSYEQYF. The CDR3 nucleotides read TGTGCCAGCAGTGGTCAGCGGAGCTCCTACGAGCAGTACTTC.

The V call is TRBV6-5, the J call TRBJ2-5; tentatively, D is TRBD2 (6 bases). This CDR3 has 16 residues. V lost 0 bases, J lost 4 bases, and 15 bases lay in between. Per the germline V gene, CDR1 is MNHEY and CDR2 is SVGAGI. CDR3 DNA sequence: TGTGCCAGCAGTTACTCGACCCGGGGGATTGGAGAGACCCAGTACTTC. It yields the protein CASSYSTRGIGETQYF.